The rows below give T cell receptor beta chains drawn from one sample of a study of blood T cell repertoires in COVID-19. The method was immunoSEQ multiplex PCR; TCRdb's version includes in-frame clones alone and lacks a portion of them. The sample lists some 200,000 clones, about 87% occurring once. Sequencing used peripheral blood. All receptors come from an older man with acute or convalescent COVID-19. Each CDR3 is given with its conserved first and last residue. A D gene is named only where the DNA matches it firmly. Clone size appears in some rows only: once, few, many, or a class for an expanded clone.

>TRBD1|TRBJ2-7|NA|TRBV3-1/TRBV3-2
CASSPGTGTYEQYF
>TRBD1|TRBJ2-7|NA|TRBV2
CASSESRQGSEQYF
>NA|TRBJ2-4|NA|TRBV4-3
CASSQQGSVAKNIQYF
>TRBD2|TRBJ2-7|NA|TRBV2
CASSRTLAGYEQYF
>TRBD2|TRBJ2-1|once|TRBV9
CASSPRDSGKNNEQFF
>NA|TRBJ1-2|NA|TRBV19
CASSIQGQANYGYTF
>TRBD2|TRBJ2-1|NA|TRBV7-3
CASSSGGRDNEQFF
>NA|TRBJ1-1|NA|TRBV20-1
CSASPFGGANTEAFF
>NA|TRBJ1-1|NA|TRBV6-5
CASSTLQKNTEAFF
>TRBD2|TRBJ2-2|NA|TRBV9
CASSGGAGGQRELFF
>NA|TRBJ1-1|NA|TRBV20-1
CSARADTEAFF
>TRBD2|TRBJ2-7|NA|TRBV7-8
CASSAPWRESSYEQYF
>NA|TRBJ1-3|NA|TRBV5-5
CASSTGTGNTIYF
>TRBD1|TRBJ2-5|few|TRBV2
CASSGGTGTQETQYF
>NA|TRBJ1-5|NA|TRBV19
CASSIDRLDQPQHF
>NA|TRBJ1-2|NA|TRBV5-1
CASSFESVSSILRYF
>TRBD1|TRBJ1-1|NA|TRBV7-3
CASSWDSNTEAFF
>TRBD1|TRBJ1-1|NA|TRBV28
CASRPTGDTEAFF
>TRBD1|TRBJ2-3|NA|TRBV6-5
CASSRTGRADTQYF
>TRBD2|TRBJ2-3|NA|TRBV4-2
CASSQDGGGTDTQYF
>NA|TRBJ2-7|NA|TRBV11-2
CASSPQGASGRAYEQYF
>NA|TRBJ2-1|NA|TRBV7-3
CASSFASRAYNEQFF
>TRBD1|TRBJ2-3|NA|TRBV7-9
CASSRTGDPPDTQYF
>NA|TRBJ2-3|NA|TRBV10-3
CAITPLSSGGTDTQYF
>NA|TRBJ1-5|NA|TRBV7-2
CASSLFLSNQPQHF
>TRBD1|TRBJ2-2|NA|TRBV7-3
CASSTQGDGELFF
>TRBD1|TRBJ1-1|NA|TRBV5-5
CASSWSGTVNTEAFF
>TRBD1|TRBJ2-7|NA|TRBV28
CASSPIPGQGTTLGEQYF
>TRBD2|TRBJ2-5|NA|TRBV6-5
CASSYLAGPQETQYF
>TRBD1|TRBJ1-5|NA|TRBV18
CASAAGQATHQPQHF
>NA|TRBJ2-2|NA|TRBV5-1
CASKRDTNTGELFF
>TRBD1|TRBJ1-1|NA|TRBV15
CATTQGGRMNTEAFF
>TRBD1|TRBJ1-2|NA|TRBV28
CASSVMIGTGGDSGGYTF
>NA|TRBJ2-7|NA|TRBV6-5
CASSSASSVDEQYF
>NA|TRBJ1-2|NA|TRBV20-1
CSASWERPNYGYTF
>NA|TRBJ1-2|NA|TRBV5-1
CASSGDGGGYGYTF
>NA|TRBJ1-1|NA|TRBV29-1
CSVEEATEAFF
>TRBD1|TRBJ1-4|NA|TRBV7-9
CASSLLTGTVGNEKLFF
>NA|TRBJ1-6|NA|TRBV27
CASSSTGSPLHF
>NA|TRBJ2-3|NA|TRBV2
CASSQIFSTDTQYF